Detailed here is one TCR beta chain. Methods used by the authors: Estimated nucleated cell counts came from reference gene primer amplification. Assay: immunoSEQ multiplex PCR; the TCRdb copy retains only in-frame clones and omits some. V and J calls and clone size are those listed in that table; D and trimming were worked out from the DNA. In the table there are some 280,000 clones, roughly nine tenths of which are singletons. This entry is derived from a study of blood T cell repertoires in COVID-19. In the study overall: Italy, Spain and the United States were the sources of the convalescent and acute COVID-19 samples.

Sample: peripheral blood. This receptor was obtained from a woman aged 40-49 years who had recovered from COVID-19.

The CDR3 loop reads CASSTRDEQYF. CDR3 bases: TGTGCCAGCAGCACCCGGGACGAGCAGTACTTC. The genes are TRBV21-1 and TRBJ2-7; the D call in the table, TRBD2, was not verified against the DNA. TRBV21-1 is noted as a pseudogene. The CDR3 extends over 11 amino acids.